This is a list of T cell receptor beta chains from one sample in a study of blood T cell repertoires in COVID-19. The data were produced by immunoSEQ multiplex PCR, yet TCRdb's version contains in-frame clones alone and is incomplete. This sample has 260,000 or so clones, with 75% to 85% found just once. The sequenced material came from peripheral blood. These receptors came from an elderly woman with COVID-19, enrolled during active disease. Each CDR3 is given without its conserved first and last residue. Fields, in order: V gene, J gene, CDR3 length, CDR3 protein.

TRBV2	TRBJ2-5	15	ASSEDWAIGEQETQY
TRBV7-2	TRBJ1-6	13	ASSLEQGFGSPLH
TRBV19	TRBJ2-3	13	ASRGTSGRPDTQY
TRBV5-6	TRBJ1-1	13	ASSLGGQGVPEAF
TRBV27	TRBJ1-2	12	ASRPTGTSYGYT
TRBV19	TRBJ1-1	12	ASSRTGGNTEAF
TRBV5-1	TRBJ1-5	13	ASSWAGREDQPQH
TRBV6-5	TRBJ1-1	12	AGEAVGMNTEAF
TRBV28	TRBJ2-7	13	ASSLQGPQMYEQY
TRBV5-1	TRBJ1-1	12	ASSLGTGNTEAF
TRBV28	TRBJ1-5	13	ASRTQGAGNQPQH
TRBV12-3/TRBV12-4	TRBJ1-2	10	ASSSYSYGYT
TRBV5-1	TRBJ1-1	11	ASSLEMNTEAF
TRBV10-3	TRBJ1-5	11	AISGRSNQPQH
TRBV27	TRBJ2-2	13	ASSQDRGSTGELF
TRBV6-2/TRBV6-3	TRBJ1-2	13	ASSGWTGGAKGYT